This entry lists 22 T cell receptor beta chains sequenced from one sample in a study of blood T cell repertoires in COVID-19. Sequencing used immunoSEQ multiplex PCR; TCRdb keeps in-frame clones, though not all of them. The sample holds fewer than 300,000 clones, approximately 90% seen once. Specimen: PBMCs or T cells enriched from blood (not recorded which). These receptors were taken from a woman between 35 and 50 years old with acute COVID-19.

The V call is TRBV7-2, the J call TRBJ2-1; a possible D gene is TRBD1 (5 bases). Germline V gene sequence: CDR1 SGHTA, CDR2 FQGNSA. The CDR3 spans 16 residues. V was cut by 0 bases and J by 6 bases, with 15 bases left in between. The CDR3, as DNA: TGTGCCAGCAGCTTAGCCAGGGTGTTTAAGTTCAATGAGCAGTTCTTC. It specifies CASSLARVFKFNEQFF.

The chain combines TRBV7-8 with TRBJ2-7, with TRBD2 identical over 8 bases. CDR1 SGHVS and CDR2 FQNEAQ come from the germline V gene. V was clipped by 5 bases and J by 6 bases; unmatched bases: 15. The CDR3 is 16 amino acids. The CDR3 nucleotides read TGTGCCAGCAGCCCCCGAACCCGGGTTGCGGGGGGCGAGCAGTACTTC. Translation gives CASSPRTRVAGGEQYF.

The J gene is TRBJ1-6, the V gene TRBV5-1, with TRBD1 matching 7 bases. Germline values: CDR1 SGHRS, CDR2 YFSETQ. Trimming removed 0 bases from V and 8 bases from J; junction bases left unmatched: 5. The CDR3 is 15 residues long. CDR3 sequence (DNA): TGCGCCAGCAGCTTGGCAGGGGGAAGTGATTCACCCCTCCACTTT. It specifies CASSLAGGSDSPLHF. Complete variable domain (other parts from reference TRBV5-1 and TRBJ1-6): KAGVTQTPRYLIKTRGQQVTLSCSPISGHRSVSWYQQTPGQGLQFLFEYFSETQRNKGNFPGRFSGRQFSNSRSEMNVSTLELGDSALYLCASSLAGGSDSPLHFGNGTRLTVT.

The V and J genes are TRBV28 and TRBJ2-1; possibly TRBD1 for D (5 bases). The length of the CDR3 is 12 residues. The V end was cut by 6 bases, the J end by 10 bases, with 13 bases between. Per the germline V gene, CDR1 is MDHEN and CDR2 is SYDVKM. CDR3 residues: CASSQGVLEQFF. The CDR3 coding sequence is TGTGCCAGCAGCCAAGGGGTACTAGAGCAGTTCTTC.

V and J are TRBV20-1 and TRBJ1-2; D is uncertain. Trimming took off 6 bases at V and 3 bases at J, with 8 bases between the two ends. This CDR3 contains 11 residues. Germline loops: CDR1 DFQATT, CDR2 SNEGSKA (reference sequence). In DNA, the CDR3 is TGCAGTGCCGGGAAGGACTATGGCTACACCTTC. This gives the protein CSAGKDYGYTF.

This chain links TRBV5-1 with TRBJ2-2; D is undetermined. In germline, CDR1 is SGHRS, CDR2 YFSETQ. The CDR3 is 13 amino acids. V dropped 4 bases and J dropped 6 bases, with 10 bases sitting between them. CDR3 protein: CASSLDPSGELFF. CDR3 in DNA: TGCGCCAGCAGCCTAGACCCTTCCGGGGAGCTGTTTTTT.

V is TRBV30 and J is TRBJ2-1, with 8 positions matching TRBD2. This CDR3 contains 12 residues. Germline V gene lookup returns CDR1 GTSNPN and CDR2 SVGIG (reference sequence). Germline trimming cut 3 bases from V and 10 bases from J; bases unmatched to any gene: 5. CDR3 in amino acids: CAWSFSGGEQFF. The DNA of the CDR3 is TGTGCCTGGAGCTTCTCGGGGGGGGAGCAGTTCTTC.

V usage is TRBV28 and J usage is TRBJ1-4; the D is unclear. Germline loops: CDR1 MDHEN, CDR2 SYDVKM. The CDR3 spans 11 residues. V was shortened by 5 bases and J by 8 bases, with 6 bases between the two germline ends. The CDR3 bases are TGTGCCAGCAGTCCCAGGGAAAAACTGTTTTTT. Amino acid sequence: CASSPREKLFF.

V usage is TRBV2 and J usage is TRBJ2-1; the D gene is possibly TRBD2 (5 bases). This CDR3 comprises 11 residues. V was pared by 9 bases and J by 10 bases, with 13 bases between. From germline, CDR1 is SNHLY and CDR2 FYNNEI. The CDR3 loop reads CASHREGEQFF. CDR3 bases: TGTGCCAGTCACCGGGAAGGGGAGCAGTTCTTC.

The CDR3 nucleotides are TGTGCCGGCAAAAAGCGGAATATTGGAAATTCACCCCTCCACTTT. It encodes CAGKKRNIGNSPLHF. V is TRBV7-2 and J is TRBJ1-6; D gene uncertain. The CDR3 contains 15 residues. In germline, CDR1 is SGHTA, CDR2 FQGNSA. Trimming removed 11 bases at V and 7 bases at J, with 21 bases between.

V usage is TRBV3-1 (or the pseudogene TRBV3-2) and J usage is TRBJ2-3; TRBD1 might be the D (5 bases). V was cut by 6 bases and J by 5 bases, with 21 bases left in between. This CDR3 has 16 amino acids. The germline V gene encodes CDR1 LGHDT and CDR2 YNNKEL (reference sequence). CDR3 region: CASSPRAAIRGDTQYF. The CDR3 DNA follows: TGTGCCAGCAGTCCTCGAGCAGCGATTAGGGGAGATACGCAGTATTTT.

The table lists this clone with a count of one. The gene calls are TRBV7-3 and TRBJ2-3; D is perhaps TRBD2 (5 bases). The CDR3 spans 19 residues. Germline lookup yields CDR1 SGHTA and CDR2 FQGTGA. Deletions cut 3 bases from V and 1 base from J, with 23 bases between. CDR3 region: CASSFKGASTGGGTDTQYF. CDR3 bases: TGTGCCAGCAGCTTTAAGGGAGCAAGTACCGGAGGTGGCACAGATACGCAGTATTTT.

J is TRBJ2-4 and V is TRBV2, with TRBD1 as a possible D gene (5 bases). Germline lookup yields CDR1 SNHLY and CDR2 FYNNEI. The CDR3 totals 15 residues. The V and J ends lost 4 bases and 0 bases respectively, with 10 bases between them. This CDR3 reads CASSGGRLAKNIQYF. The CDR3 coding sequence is TGTGCCAGCAGTGGGGGCCGACTAGCCAAAAACATTCAGTACTTC.

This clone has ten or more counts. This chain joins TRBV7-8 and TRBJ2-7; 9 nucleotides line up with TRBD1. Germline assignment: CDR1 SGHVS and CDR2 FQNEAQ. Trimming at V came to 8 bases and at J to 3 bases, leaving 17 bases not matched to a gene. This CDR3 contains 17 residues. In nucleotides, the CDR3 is TGTGCCAGCCGGCCGGGACAGGGACTAAGGGGTAACTACGAGCAGTACTTC. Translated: CASRPGQGLRGNYEQYF.

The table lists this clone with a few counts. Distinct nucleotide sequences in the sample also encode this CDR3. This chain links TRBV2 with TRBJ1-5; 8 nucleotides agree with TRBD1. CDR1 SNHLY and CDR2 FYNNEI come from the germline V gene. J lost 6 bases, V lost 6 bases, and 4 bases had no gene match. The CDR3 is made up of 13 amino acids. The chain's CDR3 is CASSDRGTQPQHF. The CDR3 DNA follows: TGTGCCAGCAGCGACAGGGGCACTCAGCCCCAGCATTTT.

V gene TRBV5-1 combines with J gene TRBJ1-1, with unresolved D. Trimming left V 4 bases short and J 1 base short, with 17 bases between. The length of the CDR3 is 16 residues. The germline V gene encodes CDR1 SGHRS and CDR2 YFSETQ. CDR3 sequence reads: CASSPGVGKRNTEAFF. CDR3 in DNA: TGCGCCAGCAGCCCCGGGGTAGGGAAGAGGAACACTGAAGCTTTCTTT.

The CDR3 spells CASSTFRLAGGSGANVLTF. The CDR3 region has the DNA TGTGCCAGCAGTACCTTCAGACTAGCGGGAGGGTCTGGGGCCAACGTCCTGACTTTC. The chain carries TRBV27 and TRBJ2-6; 14 bases line up with TRBD2. The germline CDR1 and CDR2 sequences are MNHEY and SMNVEV (reference sequence). The length of the CDR3 is 19 residues. Trimming took 5 bases from V and 1 from J; bases not matched to a gene: 7.

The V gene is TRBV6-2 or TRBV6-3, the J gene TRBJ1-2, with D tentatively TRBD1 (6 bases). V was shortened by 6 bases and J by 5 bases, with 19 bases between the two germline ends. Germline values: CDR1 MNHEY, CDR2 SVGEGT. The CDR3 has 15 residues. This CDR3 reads CASSLPSDRPYGYTF. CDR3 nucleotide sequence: TGTGCCAGCAGCCTCCCTTCTGACAGGCCTTATGGCTACACCTTC.

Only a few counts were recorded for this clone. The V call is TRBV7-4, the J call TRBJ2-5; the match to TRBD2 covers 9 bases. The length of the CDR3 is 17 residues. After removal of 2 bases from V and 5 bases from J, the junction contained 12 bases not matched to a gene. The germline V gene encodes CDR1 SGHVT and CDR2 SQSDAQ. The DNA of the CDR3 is TGTGCCAGCAGCTTACCCCGGCGGGGGGGCATTTGGGAGACCCAGTACTTC. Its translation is CASSLPRRGGIWETQYF.

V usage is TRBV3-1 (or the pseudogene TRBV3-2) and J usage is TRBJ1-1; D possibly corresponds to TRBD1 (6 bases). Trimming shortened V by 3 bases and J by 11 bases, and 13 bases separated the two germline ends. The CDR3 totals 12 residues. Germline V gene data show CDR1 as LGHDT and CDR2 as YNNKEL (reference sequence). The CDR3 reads CASSHGPGEAFF. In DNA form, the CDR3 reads TGTGCCAGCAGCCACGGACCAGGGGAGGCTTTCTTT.

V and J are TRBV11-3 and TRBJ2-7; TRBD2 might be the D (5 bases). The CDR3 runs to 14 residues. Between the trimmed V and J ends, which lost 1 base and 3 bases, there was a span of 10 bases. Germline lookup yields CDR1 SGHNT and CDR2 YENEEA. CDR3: CASSLAFGVYEQYF. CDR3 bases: TGTGCCAGCAGCTTAGCATTCGGGGTCTACGAGCAGTACTTC. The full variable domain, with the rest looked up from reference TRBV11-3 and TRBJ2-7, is EAGVVQSPRYKIIEKKQPVAFWCNPISGHNTLYWYLQNLGQGPELLIRYENEEAVDDSQLPKDRFSAERLKGVDSTLKIQPAELGDSAVYLCASSLAFGVYEQYFGPGTRLTVT.

The CDR3 reads CASSLGGQGSISAGELFF. The CDR3 nucleotides are TGTGCCAGCAGCTTGGGCGGACAGGGGTCGATAAGCGCCGGGGAGCTGTTTTTT. The chain links TRBV5-4 to TRBJ2-2; 9 nucleotides line up with TRBD1. The CDR3 has 18 residues. The V and J ends lost 0 bases and 6 bases, in that order; junction bases with no gene match: 12. The germline CDR1 and CDR2 sequences are SGHNT and YYREEE (reference sequence). The variable domain in full, with the rest retrieved from reference TRBV5-4 and TRBJ2-2, is ETGVTQSPTHLIKTRGQQVTLRCSSQSGHNTVSWYQQALGQGPQFIFQYYREEENGRGNFPPRFSGLQFPNYSSELNVNALELDDSALYLCASSLGGQGSISAGELFFGEGSRLTVL.